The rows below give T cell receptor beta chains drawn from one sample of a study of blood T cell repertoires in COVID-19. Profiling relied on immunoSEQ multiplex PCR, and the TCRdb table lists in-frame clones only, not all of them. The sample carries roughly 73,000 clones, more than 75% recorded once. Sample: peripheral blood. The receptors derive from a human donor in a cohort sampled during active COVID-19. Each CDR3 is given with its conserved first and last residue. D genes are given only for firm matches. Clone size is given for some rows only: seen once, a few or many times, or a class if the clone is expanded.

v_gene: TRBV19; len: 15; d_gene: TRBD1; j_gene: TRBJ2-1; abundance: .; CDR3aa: CASSTRQGTHNEQFF; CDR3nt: TGTGCCAGTAGTACCCGACAGGGGACTCACAATGAGCAGTTCTTC
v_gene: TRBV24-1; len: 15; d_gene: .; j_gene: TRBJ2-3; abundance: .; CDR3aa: CATSAGAGPTDTQYF; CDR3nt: TGTGCCACCAGTGCGGGTGCGGGGCCCACAGATACGCAGTATTTT
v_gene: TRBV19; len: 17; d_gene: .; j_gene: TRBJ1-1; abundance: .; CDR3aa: CASSIVGATGKNTEAFF; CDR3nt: TGTGCCAGTAGTATAGTCGGGGCGACAGGCAAGAACACTGAAGCTTTCTTT
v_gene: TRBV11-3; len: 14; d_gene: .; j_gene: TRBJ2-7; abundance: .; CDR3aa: CASSPGGLGYEQYF; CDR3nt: TGTGCCAGCAGCCCCGGAGGATTGGGCTACGAGCAGTACTTC
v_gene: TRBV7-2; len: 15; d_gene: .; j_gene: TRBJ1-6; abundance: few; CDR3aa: CASSPLGQPNSPLHF; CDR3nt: TGTGCCAGCAGCCCCTTGGGGCAGCCGAATTCACCCCTCCACTTT
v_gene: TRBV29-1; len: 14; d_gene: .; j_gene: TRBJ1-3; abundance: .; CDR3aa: CSVERDHSGNTIYF; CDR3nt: TGCAGCGTTGAGAGGGATCACTCTGGAAACACCATATATTTT
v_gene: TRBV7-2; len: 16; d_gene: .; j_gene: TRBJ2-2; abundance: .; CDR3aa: CASSLAPSGNTGELFF; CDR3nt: TGTGCCAGCAGCCTAGCCCCCAGCGGGAACACCGGGGAGCTGTTTTTT
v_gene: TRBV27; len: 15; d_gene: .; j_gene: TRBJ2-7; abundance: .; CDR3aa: CASSFGTGSSYEQYF; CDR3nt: TGTGCCAGCAGTTTCGGAACCGGGAGCTCCTACGAGCAGTACTTC
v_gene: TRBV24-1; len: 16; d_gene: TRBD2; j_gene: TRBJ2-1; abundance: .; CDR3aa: CATSDNRDYKYNEQFF; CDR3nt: TGTGCCACCAGTGATAACCGGGACTATAAGTACAATGAGCAGTTCTTC
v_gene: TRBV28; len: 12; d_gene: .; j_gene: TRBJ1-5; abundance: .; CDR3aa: CASSVRNQPQHF; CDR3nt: TGTGCCAGCAGCGTCCGCAATCAGCCCCAGCATTTT
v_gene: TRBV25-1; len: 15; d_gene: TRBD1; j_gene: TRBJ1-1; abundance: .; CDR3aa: CASSTIHRGVGEAFF; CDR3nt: TGTGCCAGCAGTACCATCCACAGGGGCGTGGGTGAAGCTTTCTTT
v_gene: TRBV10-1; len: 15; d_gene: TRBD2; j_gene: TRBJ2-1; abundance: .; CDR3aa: CASSELTSGSASQFF; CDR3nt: TGCGCCAGCAGTGAGCTTACTAGCGGGAGTGCCTCGCAGTTCTTC
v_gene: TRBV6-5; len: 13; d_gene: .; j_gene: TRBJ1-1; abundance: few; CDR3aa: CASSPRQDTEAFF; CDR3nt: TGTGCCAGCAGTCCCCGACAGGACACTGAAGCTTTCTTT
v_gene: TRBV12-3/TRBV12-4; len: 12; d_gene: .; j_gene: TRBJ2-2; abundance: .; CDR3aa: CASTLGPGELFF; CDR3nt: TGTGCCAGCACCTTGGGGCCCGGGGAGCTGTTTTTT
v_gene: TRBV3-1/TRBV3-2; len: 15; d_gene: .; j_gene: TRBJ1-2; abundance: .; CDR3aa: CASSQGQGLNYGYTF; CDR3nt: TGTGCCAGCAGCCAAGGGCAGGGCCTTAACTATGGCTACACCTTC
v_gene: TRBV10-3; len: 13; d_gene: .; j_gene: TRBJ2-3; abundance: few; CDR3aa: CAISGGSTDTQYF; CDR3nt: TGTGCCATCAGTGGAGGTAGCACAGATACGCAGTATTTT
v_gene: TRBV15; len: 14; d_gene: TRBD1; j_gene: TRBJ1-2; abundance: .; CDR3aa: CATSRTGGWGGYTF; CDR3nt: TGTGCCACCAGCAGAACAGGGGGTTGGGGTGGCTACACCTTC
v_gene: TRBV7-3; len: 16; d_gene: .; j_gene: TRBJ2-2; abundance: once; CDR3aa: CASSLTASKDTGELFF; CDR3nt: TGTGCCAGCAGCTTAACAGCTAGCAAGGACACCGGGGAGCTGTTTTTT
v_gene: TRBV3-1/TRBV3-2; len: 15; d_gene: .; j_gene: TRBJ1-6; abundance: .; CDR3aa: CASSQSQRVYSPLHF; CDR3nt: TGTGCCAGCAGCCAAAGTCAGAGGGTTTATTCACCCCTCCACTTT
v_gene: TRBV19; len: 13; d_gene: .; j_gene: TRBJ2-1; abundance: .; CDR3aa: CASSLRSVNEQFF; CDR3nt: TGTGCCAGTAGCCTTAGGAGCGTGAATGAGCAGTTCTTC
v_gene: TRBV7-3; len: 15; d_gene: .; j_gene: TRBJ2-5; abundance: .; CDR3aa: CASSLAGGQQETQYF; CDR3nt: TGTGCCAGCAGCTTGGCTGGTGGGCAACAAGAGACCCAGTACTTC
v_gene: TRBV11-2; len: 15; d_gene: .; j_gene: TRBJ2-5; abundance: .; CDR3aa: CASSLGGGPQETQYF; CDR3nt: TGTGCCAGCAGCTTAGGGGGGGGGCCTCAAGAGACCCAGTACTTC
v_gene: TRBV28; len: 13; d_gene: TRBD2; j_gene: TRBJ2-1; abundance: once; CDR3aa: CATLAGEYNEQFF; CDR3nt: TGTGCCACGCTAGCGGGAGAGTACAATGAGCAGTTCTTC
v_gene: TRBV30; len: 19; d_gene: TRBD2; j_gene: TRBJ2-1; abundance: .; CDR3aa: CAWEGLAGAVSRSYNEQFF; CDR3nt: TGTGCCTGGGAGGGGCTAGCGGGAGCGGTGTCCAGGTCCTACAATGAGCAGTTCTTC
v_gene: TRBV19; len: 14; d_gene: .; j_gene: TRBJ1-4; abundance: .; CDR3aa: CASSVSQGNEKLFF; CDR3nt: TGTGCCAGTAGTGTTTCCCAGGGGAACGAAAAACTGTTTTTT
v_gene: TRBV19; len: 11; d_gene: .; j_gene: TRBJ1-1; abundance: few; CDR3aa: CATFMNTEAFF; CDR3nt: TGTGCCACATTCATGAACACTGAAGCTTTCTTT
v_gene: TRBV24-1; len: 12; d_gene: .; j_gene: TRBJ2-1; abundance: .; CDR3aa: CATSDHFNEQFF; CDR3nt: TGTGCCACCAGTGACCATTTCAATGAGCAGTTCTTC
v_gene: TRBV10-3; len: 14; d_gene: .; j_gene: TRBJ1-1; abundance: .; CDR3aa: CAIKDRSMNTEAFF; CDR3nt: TGTGCCATCAAGGACAGATCAATGAACACTGAAGCTTTCTTT
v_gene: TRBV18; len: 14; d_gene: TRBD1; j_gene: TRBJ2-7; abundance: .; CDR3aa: CASSPGQGAREQYF; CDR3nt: TGTGCCAGCTCACCAGGACAGGGGGCTCGGGAGCAGTACTTC
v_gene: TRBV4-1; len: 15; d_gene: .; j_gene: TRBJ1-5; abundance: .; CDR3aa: CASSQEPVSNQPQHF; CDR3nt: TGCGCCAGCAGCCAAGAACCAGTCAGCAATCAGCCCCAGCATTTT
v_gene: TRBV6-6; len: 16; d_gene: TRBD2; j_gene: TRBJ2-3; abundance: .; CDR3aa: CASSPTLAGTTDTQYF; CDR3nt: TGTGCCAGCAGTCCAACACTAGCGGGGACCACAGATACGCAGTATTTT
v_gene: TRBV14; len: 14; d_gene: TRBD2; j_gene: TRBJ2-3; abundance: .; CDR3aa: CATDFGLAVNTQYF; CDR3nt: TGTGCCACCGATTTCGGACTAGCAGTGAATACGCAGTATTTT
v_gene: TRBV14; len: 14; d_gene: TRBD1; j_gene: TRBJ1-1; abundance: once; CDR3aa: CASSQGTGNTEAFF; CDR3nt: TGTGCCAGCAGCCAAGGGACAGGGAACACTGAAGCTTTCTTT
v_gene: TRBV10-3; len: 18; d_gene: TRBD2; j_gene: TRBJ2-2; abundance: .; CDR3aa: CAISESPNTSGNTGELFF; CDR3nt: TGTGCCATCAGTGAGTCGCCGAATACTAGCGGCAACACCGGGGAGCTGTTTTTT
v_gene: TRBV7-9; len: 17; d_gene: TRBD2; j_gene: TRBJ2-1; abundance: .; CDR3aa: CASSLPSGRVSYNEQFF; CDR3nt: TGTGCCAGCAGCCTACCGAGTGGGAGGGTGTCCTACAATGAGCAGTTCTTC
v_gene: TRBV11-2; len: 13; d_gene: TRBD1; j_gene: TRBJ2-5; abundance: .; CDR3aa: CASSPYRGETQYF; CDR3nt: TGTGCCAGCAGCCCATACAGGGGAGAGACCCAGTACTTC
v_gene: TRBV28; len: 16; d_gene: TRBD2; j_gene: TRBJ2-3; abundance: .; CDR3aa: CASSLTSGIRSDTQYF; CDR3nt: TGTGCCAGCAGTTTAACTAGCGGGATCAGGTCAGATACGCAGTATTTT
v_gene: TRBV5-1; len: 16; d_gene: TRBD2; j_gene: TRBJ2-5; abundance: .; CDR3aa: CASSLALAGRQETQYF; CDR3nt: TGCGCCAGCAGCTTGGCTCTAGCGGGGCGACAAGAGACCCAGTACTTC
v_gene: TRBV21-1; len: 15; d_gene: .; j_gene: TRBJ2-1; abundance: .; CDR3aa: CASSKVAGERNEQFF; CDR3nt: TGTGCCAGCAGCAAGGTGGCTGGAGAGAGGAATGAGCAGTTCTTC
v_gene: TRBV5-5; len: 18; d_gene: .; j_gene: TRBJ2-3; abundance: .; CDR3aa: CASSRDFYRVRSTDTQYF; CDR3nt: TGTGCCAGCAGCCGCGATTTCTACAGGGTAAGGAGCACAGATACGCAGTATTTT
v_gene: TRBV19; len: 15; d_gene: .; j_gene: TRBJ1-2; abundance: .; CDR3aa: CASSISLRVNYGYTF; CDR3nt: TGTGCCAGTAGTATATCCCTGCGGGTTAACTATGGCTACACCTTC
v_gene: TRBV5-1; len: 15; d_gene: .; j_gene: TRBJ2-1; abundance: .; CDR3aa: CASSLVAGPYNEQFF; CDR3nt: TGCGCCAGCAGCTTGGTAGCAGGGCCTTACAATGAGCAGTTCTTC
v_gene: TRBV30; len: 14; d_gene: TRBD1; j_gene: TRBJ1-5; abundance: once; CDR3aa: CAWSGDRDNQPQHF; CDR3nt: TGTGCCTGGAGTGGGGACAGGGACAATCAGCCCCAGCATTTT